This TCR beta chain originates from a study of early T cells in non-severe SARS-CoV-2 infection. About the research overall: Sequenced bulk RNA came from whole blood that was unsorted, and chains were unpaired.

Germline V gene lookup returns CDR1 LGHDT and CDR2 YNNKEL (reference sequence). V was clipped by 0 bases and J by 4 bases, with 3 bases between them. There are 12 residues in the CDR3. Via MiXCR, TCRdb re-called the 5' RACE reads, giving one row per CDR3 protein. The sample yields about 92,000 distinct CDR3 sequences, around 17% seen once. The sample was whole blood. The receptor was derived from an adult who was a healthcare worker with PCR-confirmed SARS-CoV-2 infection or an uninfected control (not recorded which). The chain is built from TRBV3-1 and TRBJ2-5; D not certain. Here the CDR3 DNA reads TGTGCCAGCAGCCAAGAAAGAGAGACCCAGTACTTC. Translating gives CASSQERETQYF.